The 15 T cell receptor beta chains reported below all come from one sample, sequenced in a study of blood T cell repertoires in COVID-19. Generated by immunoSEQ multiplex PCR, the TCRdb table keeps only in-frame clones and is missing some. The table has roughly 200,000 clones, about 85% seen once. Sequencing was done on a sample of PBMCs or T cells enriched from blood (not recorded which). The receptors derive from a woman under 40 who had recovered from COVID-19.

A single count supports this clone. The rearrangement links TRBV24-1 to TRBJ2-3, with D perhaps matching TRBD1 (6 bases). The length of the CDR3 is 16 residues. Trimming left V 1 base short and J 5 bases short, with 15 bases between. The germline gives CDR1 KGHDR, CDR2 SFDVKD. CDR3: CATSDFSSRGVDTQYF. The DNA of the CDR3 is TGTGCCACCAGTGATTTTTCCTCCAGGGGCGTAGATACGCAGTATTTT.

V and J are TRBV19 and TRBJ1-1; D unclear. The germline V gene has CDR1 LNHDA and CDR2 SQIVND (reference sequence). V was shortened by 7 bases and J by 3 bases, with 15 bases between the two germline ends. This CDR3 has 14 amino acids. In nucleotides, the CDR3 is TGTGCCAGTACCAACGAGGGAATCGACACTGAAGCTTTCTTT. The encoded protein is CASTNEGIDTEAFF.

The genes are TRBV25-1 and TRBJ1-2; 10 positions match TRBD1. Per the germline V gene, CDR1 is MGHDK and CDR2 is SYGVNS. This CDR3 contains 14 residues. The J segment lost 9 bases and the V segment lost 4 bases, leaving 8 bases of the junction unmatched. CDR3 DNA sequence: TGTGCCAGCAGTGTCTCGGGACAGGGGCCGAGCTACACCTTC. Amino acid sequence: CASSVSGQGPSYTF.

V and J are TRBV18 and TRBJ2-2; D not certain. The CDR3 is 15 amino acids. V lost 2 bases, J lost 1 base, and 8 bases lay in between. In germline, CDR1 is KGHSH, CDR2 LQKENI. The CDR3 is CASSPSTQNTGELFF. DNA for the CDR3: TGTGCCAGCTCACCATCGACACAGAACACCGGGGAGCTGTTTTTT. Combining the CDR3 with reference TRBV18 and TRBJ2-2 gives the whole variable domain NAGVMQNPRHLVRRRGQEARLRCSPMKGHSHVYWYRQLPEEGLKFMVYLQKENIIDESGMPKERFSAEFPKEGPSILRIQQVVRGDSAAYFCASSPSTQNTGELFFGEGSRLTVL.

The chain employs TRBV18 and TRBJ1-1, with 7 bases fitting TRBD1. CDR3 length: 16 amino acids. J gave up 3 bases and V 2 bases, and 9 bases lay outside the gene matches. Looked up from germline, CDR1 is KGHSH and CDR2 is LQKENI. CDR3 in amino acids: CASSPTATGSYTEAFF. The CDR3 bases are TGTGCCAGCTCACCAACGGCGACAGGGTCCTACACTGAAGCTTTCTTT.

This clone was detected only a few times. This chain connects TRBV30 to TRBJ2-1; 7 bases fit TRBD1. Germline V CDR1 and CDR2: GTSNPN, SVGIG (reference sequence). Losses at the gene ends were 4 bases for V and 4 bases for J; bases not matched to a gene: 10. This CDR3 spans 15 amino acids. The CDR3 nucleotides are TGTGCCTGGACCCTAGGGACAGAACCTTACAATGAGCAGTTCTTC. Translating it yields CAWTLGTEPYNEQFF.

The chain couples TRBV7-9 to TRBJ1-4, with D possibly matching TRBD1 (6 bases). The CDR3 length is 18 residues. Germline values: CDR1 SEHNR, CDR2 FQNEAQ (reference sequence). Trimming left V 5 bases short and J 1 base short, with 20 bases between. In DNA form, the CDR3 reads TGTGCCAGCAGCCGTAAGGACAGTTCAGTCTTAACTAATGAAAAACTGTTTTTT. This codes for CASSRKDSSVLTNEKLFF.

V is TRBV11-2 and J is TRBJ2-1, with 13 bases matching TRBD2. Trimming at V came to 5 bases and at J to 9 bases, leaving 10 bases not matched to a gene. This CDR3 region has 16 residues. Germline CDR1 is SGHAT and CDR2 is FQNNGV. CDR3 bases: TGTGCCAGCAGCGGACACACTAGCGGGAGGGGCAGTGAGCAGTTCTTC. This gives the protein CASSGHTSGRGSEQFF. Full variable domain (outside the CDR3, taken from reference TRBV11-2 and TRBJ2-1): EAGVAQSPRYKIIEKRQSVAFWCNPISGHATLYWYQQILGQGPKLLIQFQNNGVVDDSQLPKDRFSAERLKGVDSTLKIQPAKLEDSAVYLCASSGHTSGRGSEQFFGPGTRLTVL.

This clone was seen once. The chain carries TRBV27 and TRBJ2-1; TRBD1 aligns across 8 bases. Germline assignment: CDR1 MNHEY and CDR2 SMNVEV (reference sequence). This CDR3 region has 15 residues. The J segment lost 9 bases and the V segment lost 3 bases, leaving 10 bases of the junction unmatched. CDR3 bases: TGTGCCAGCAGTTTCTTCGGACAGGGTATTGGTGAGCAGTTCTTC. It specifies CASSFFGQGIGEQFF.

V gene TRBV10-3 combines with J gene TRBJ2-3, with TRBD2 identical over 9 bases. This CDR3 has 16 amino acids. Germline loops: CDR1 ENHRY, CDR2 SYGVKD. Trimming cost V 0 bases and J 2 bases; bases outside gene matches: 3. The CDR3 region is CAISESPSGATDTQYF. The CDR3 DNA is TGTGCCATCAGTGAGTCTCCTAGCGGGGCCACAGATACGCAGTATTTT.

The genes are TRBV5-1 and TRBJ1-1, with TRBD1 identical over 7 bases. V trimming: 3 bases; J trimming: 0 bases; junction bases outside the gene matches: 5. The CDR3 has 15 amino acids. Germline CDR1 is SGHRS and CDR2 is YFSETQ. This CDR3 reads CASSSYRGVNTEAFF. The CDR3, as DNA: TGCGCCAGCAGCTCCTACAGGGGCGTGAACACTGAAGCTTTCTTT.

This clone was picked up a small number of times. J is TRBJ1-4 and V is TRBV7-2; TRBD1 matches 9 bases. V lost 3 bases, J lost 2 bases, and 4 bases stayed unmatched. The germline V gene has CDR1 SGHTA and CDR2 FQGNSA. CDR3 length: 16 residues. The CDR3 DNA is TGTGCCAGCAGCTTTAACAGGGGGCGGACTAATGAAAAACTGTTTTTT. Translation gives CASSFNRGRTNEKLFF.

CDR3 nucleotide sequence: TGTGCCAGCAGCTCCATACTAGCGGGAGCGCCACGGTTCTTC. Translated, it gives CASSSILAGAPRFF. The rearrangement links TRBV5-4 to TRBJ2-1, with 11 bases aligning to TRBD2. The CDR3 is 14 residues long. With V trimmed by 3 bases and J by 15 bases, 11 bases remained unmatched. Germline values: CDR1 SGHNT, CDR2 YYREEE (reference sequence).

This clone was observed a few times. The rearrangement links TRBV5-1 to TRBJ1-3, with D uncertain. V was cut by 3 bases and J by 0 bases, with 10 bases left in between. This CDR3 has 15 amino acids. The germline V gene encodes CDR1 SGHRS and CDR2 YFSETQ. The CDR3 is CASSSVVGSGNTIYF. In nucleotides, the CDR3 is TGCGCCAGCAGCTCGGTAGTTGGCTCTGGAAACACCATATATTTT.

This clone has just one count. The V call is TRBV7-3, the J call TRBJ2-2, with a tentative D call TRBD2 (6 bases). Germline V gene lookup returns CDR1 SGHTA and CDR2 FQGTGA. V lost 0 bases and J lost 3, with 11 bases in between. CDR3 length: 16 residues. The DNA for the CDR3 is TGTGCCAGCAGCTTAACGACGGGAGATGACACCGGGGAGCTGTTTTTT. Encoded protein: CASSLTTGDDTGELFF.